This passage covers 30 T cell receptor beta chains from one sample sequenced in a study of cytomegalovirus exposure and HLA in healthy donors. A multiplex PCR was run with 60 Vbeta primers and 13 Jbeta primers. Libraries were prepared by immunoSEQ multiplex PCR; TCRdb keeps only in-frame clonotypes and omits some of them. The sample lists some 170,000 clones; less than 90% were seen once. Sequenced sample: PBMCs. The receptors were gathered from a man over 45 in good health and CMV-seropositive.

In its sample, this clone was seen a few times. The chain is built from TRBV29-1 and TRBJ2-7, with 8 bases aligning to TRBD1. Per the germline V gene, CDR1 is SQVTM and CDR2 is ANQGSEA. The J segment lost 6 bases and the V segment lost 6 bases, leaving 4 bases of the junction unmatched. The CDR3 runs 11 residues. The CDR3 protein is CSVDGTGEQYF. The CDR3 region has the DNA TGCAGCGTAGATGGGACAGGCGAGCAGTACTTC.

The chain couples TRBV29-1 to TRBJ2-1; TRBD2 aligns across 10 bases. Germline CDR1 is SQVTM and CDR2 is ANQGSEA. J gave up 0 bases and V 2 bases, and 1 base lay outside the gene matches. The CDR3 runs to 15 residues. CDR3 in DNA: TGCAGCGTTGAAAGCGGGGGGGGCTCCTACAATGAGCAGTTCTTC. Encoded protein: CSVESGGGSYNEQFF.

The chain joins TRBV5-1 to TRBJ1-5; D possibly corresponds to TRBD1 (5 bases). This CDR3 comprises 15 residues. The germline V gene encodes CDR1 SGHRS and CDR2 YFSETQ. Trimming pared 4 bases from V and 0 bases from J, leaving 11 bases between. The CDR3 is CASSLAGRSNQPQHF. The CDR3 DNA reads TGCGCCAGCAGCCTGGCAGGGCGTAGCAATCAGCCCCAGCATTTT.

The chain carries TRBV4-2 and TRBJ1-2; 8 nucleotides match TRBD1. The CDR3 consists of 15 residues. V was clipped by 3 bases and J by 2 bases; unmatched bases: 5. The germline V gene has CDR1 LGHNA and CDR2 YNFKEQ. The CDR3 coding sequence is TGTGCCAGCAGCCAGGGGGACAGGCTAAACTATGGCTACACCTTC. Its translation is CASSQGDRLNYGYTF.

J is TRBJ1-1 and V is TRBV12-2. TRBV12-2 is a pseudogene segment. CDR3 length: 14 amino acids. The CDR3 DNA reads TGTGCAAGTCGCCAATCCACCGGGAACACTGAAGCTTTCTTT. As protein: CASRQSTGNTEAFF.

The CDR3 coding sequence is TGTGCCAGCAGCACTAGCCGGTTGTCCTACGAGCAGTACTTC. Its protein is CASSTSRLSYEQYF. This rearrangement joins TRBV6-5 to TRBJ2-7; TRBD2 is a possible D gene (6 bases). Trimming pared 6 bases from V and 1 base from J, leaving 13 bases between. There are 14 residues in the CDR3. The germline CDR1 and CDR2 sequences are MNHEY and SVGAGI.

The rearrangement uses TRBV5-1 and TRBJ1-1, with 7 bases identical to TRBD1. The CDR3 totals 14 residues. V shed 0 bases, J shed 4 bases, and the junction held 3 bases outside the gene matches. The germline V gene has CDR1 SGHRS and CDR2 YFSETQ. CDR3 region: CASSLDPGGTEAFF. CDR3 sequence (DNA): TGCGCCAGCAGCTTGGATCCAGGGGGCACTGAAGCTTTCTTT.

J is TRBJ2-2 and V is TRBV5-1, with a weak D call TRBD2 (5 bases). The CDR3 contains 12 residues. Germline CDR1 reads SGHRS; CDR2 reads YFSETQ. The germline V and J ends were trimmed by 3 bases and 13 bases, with 13 bases remaining between them. CDR3: CASSSNYEGLFF. The CDR3 coding sequence is TGCGCCAGCAGCTCGAATTATGAGGGGCTGTTTTTT.

J is TRBJ2-1 and V is TRBV27; D gene ambiguous. The germline V gene has CDR1 MNHEY and CDR2 SMNVEV (reference sequence). V was cut by 3 bases and J by 0 bases, with 12 bases left in between. This CDR3 spans 16 amino acids. The CDR3 loop reads CASSFVVSSSYNEQFF. CDR3 sequence (DNA): TGTGCCAGCAGTTTCGTGGTGTCGAGCTCCTACAATGAGCAGTTCTTC.

The chain recombines TRBV6-1 with TRBJ1-3; no firm D call. V lost 1 base and J 9 bases, leaving 7 bases between the germline ends. Germline assignment: CDR1 MNHNS and CDR2 SASEGT. The CDR3 length is 12 residues. DNA for the CDR3: TGTGCCAGCAGTGAAGGATACGGCACCATATATTTT. The encoded protein is CASSEGYGTIYF.

The gene calls are TRBV7-3 and TRBJ2-1; 7 bases line up with TRBD2. The junction had 5 bases not matched to a gene; V was cut back by 4 bases and J by 8 bases. The CDR3 is 13 residues long. Germline CDR1 SGHTA, CDR2 FQGTGA. CDR3 bases: TGTGCCAGCAGCTCGCAGACTAGCCATGAGCAGTTCTTC. Protein product: CASSSQTSHEQFF. Complete variable domain (other parts from reference TRBV7-3 and TRBJ2-1): GAGVSQTPSNKVTEKGKYVELRCDPISGHTALYWYRQSLGQGPEFLIYFQGTGAADDSGLPNDRFFAVRPEGSVSTLKIQRTERGDSAVYLCASSSQTSHEQFFGPGTRLTVL.

The chain joins TRBV30 to TRBJ2-3; D uncertain. Trimming stripped 3 bases from V and 10 bases from J, with 17 bases between. In germline, CDR1 is GTSNPN, CDR2 SVGIG (reference sequence). The CDR3 consists of 13 residues. DNA of the CDR3: TGTGCCTGGAGCGACACGGCGAAGGCTGCGCAGTATTTT. It translates to CAWSDTAKAAQYF.

This clone was counted a few times. This chain links TRBV6-1 with TRBJ1-4, with 9 nucleotides matching TRBD1. The CDR3 extends over 14 amino acids. J lost 5 bases, V lost 6 bases, and 4 bases had no gene match. Germline CDR1 MNHNS, CDR2 SASEGT. The CDR3 protein is CASRIGTGNEKLFF. The CDR3 region has the DNA TGTGCCAGCAGAATCGGGACAGGGAATGAAAAACTGTTTTTT.

The V and J genes are TRBV5-6 and TRBJ2-4, with TRBD1 as a possible D gene (6 bases). Germline values: CDR1 SGHDT, CDR2 YYEEEE. V lost 1 base and J 4 bases, leaving 18 bases between the germline ends. The CDR3 sequence is 17 residues long. CDR3 sequence (DNA): TGTGCCAGCAGCTTGAAGCAAGGGGGTTGGTCAAAAAACATTCAGTACTTC. This encodes CASSLKQGGWSKNIQYF.

The chain recombines TRBV5-1 with TRBJ1-3; 11 positions match TRBD1. CDR3 length: 17 residues. The J segment lost 0 bases and the V segment lost 4 bases, leaving 6 bases of the junction unmatched. Germline CDR1 is SGHRS and CDR2 is YFSETQ. The CDR3 sequence: CASSPPGTGGSGNTIYF. In DNA, the CDR3 is TGCGCCAGCAGCCCCCCCGGGACAGGGGGCTCTGGAAACACCATATATTTT.

The chain has TRBV11-2 and TRBJ2-1; 7 nucleotides line up with TRBD2. Trimming took 0 bases from V and 4 from J; bases not matched to a gene: 6. Germline lookup yields CDR1 SGHAT and CDR2 FQNNGV. The CDR3 runs 16 residues. The CDR3 DNA reads as TGTGCCAGCAGCTTAGATTTTGGGGAGGGGTACAATGAGCAGTTCTTC. This codes for CASSLDFGEGYNEQFF.

V usage is TRBV6-1 and J usage is TRBJ1-5; D remains unclear. Germline V gene data show CDR1 as MNHNS and CDR2 as SASEGT. Trimming stripped 10 bases from V and 0 bases from J, with 13 bases between. The CDR3 totals 14 residues. CDR3 sequence (DNA): TGTGCCACCGTCGTCGGTTATAGCAATCAGCCCCAGCATTTT. Its translation: CATVVGYSNQPQHF.

This clone was observed a handful of times. This chain connects TRBV19 to TRBJ1-2; TRBD1 matches 9 bases. Per germline, CDR1 LNHDA and CDR2 SQIVND (reference sequence). This CDR3 spans 13 amino acids. Trimming removed 7 bases from V and 7 bases from J; junction bases left unmatched: 7. Here the CDR3 reads CASTYRGLIGYTF. The DNA of the CDR3 is TGTGCCAGTACTTACAGGGGGCTAATTGGCTACACCTTC. The full variable domain, its missing parts supplied by reference TRBV19 and TRBJ1-2, is DGGITQSPKYLFRKEGQNVTLSCEQNLNHDAMYWYRQDPGQGLRLIYYSQIVNDFQKGDIAEGYSVSREKKESFPLTVTSAQKNPTAFYLCASTYRGLIGYTFGSGTRLTVV.

This sequence joins TRBV18 and TRBJ2-7; no clear D. The CDR3 contains 14 residues. V shed 2 bases and J shed 3 bases, with 11 bases lying between them. Germline V gives CDR1 KGHSH, CDR2 LQKENI. DNA of the CDR3: TGTGCCAGCTCACCAGAGATGGGCAGCTACGAGCAGTACTTC. Residues: CASSPEMGSYEQYF.

The chain couples TRBV5-6 to TRBJ2-2; D perhaps matches TRBD1 (5 bases). The CDR3 is made up of 11 amino acids. V was clipped by 3 bases and J by 10 bases, with 7 bases between them. In germline, CDR1 is SGHDT, CDR2 YYEEEE. This CDR3 reads CASSYGQELFF. In DNA form, the CDR3 reads TGTGCCAGCAGCTATGGACAGGAGCTGTTTTTT. Full variable domain (outside the CDR3, taken from reference TRBV5-6 and TRBJ2-2): DAGVTQSPTHLIKTRGQQVTLRCSPKSGHDTVSWYQQALGQGPQFIFQYYEEEERQRGNFPDRFSGHQFPNYSSELNVNALLLGDSALYLCASSYGQELFFGEGSRLTVL.

The chain is built from TRBV5-8 and TRBJ2-1; maybe TRBD1 (5 bases). This CDR3 comprises 15 residues. With 1 base removed from V and 6 bases from J, the gap between germline ends came to 14 bases. The germline CDR1 and CDR2 sequences are SGHTS and YDEGEE. Here the CDR3 reads CASSLSGHPRNEQFF. In DNA, the CDR3 is TGTGCCAGCAGCTTGTCTGGACATCCGCGCAATGAGCAGTTCTTC.

The chain has TRBV6-6 and TRBJ2-6; D gene ambiguous. Trimming pared 5 bases from V and 0 bases from J, leaving 8 bases between. The CDR3 spans 15 residues. Germline V gene sequence: CDR1 MNHNY, CDR2 SVGAGI (reference sequence). For the CDR3, the DNA is TGTGCCAGCAGTCAAACAGCCTCTGGGGCCAACGTCCTGACTTTC. It is translated as CASSQTASGANVLTF.

V and J are TRBV4-1 and TRBJ1-6; D not resolved. This CDR3 region has 13 residues. With 0 bases removed from V and 11 bases from J, the gap between germline ends came to 8 bases. The V gene's germline CDR1 is MGHRA and CDR2 YSYEKL. CDR3 in amino acids: CASSQDTKPPLHF. In nucleotides, the CDR3 is TGCGCCAGCAGCCAAGATACCAAGCCACCCCTCCACTTT.

This clone was seen more than once but under ten times. The rearrangement uses TRBV18 and TRBJ1-1; D uncertain. The germline V gene has CDR1 KGHSH and CDR2 LQKENI. This CDR3 contains 14 residues. V lost 2 bases and J 0 bases, leaving 7 bases between the germline ends. This CDR3 is CASSPNSLNTEAFF. CDR3 nucleotide sequence: TGTGCCAGCTCACCAAACAGTCTGAACACTGAAGCTTTCTTT. The full variable domain, completed using reference TRBV18 and TRBJ1-1, is NAGVMQNPRHLVRRRGQEARLRCSPMKGHSHVYWYRQLPEEGLKFMVYLQKENIIDESGMPKERFSAEFPKEGPSILRIQQVVRGDSAAYFCASSPNSLNTEAFFGQGTRLTVV.

This chain uses TRBV30 with TRBJ1-5, with a possible D match to TRBD1 (5 bases). The CDR3 length is 14 residues. In germline, CDR1 is GTSNPN, CDR2 SVGIG (reference sequence). The V gene lost 1 base and the J gene lost 6 bases, with 13 bases spanning the gap. CDR3 residues: CAWSATGSGQPQHF. CDR3 coding DNA: TGTGCCTGGAGTGCTACAGGATCCGGTCAGCCCCAGCATTTT.

The chain uses TRBV27 and TRBJ2-1; TRBD1 agrees at 7 bases. The J segment lost 8 bases and the V segment lost 10 bases, leaving 11 bases of the junction unmatched. CDR3 length: 13 amino acids. Germline V gene lookup returns CDR1 MNHEY and CDR2 SMNVEV (reference sequence). The CDR3, as DNA: TGTGCCACCCGACAGGGTGGTAGATATGAGCAGTTCTTC. It codes for CATRQGGRYEQFF.

This chain connects TRBV5-1 to TRBJ2-7; a possible D gene is TRBD1 (5 bases). The CDR3 is 13 residues long. Trimming pared 5 bases from V and 4 bases from J, leaving 13 bases between. Germline loops: CDR1 SGHRS, CDR2 YFSETQ. The CDR3 reads CASRGQGNYEQYF. CDR3 bases: TGCGCCAGCAGGGGGCAGGGAAATTACGAGCAGTACTTC.

This clone has only one observation. The genes are TRBV6-6 and TRBJ2-7, with TRBD2 matching over 11 bases. Unmatched junction bases numbered 2, after V lost 6 bases and J lost 4 bases. This CDR3 has 13 residues. Germline loops: CDR1 MNHNY, CDR2 SVGAGI (reference sequence). The CDR3 DNA reads as TGTGCCAGCAGATTAGCGGGAGGGTACGAGCAGTACTTC. It encodes CASRLAGGYEQYF.

This rearrangement joins TRBV27 to TRBJ2-1, with D possibly TRBD1 on 5 matching bases. Trimming took 6 bases from V and 1 from J, leaving 19 bases between them. This CDR3 spans 17 amino acids. CDR1 and CDR2 from the germline V gene are MNHEY and SMNVEV (reference sequence). As DNA, the CDR3 is TGTGCCAGCAGCCCCCCTGCAGGGTCCAAATCCTACAATGAGCAGTTCTTC. This sequence encodes CASSPPAGSKSYNEQFF.

The genes are TRBV7-2 and TRBJ2-2; 8 bases map to TRBD2. CDR3 length: 17 amino acids. With V trimmed by 2 bases and J by 0 bases, 5 bases remained unmatched. The germline V gene has CDR1 SGHTA and CDR2 FQGNSA. For the CDR3, the DNA is TGTGCCAGCAGCTTATTTCCGGGACTAGCGAACACCGGGGAGCTGTTTTTT. Translation gives CASSLFPGLANTGELFF.